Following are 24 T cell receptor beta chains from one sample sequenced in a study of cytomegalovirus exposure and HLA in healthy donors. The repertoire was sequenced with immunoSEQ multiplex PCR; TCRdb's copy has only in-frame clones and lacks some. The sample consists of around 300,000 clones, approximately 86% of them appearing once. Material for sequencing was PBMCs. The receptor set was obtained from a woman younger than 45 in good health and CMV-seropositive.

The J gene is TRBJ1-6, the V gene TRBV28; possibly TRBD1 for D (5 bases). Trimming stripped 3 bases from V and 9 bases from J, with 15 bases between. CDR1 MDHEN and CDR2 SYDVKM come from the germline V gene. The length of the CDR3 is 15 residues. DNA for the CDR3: TGTGCCAGCAGTTTTAAGTGGCAGGGTACTTCACCCCTCCACTTT. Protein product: CASSFKWQGTSPLHF.

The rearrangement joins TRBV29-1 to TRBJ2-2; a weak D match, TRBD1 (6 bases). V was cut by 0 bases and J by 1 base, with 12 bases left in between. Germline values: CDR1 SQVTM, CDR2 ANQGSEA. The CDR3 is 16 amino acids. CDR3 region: CSVEDLNRENTGELFF. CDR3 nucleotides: TGCAGCGTTGAAGATCTGAACAGGGAGAACACCGGGGAGCTGTTTTTT.

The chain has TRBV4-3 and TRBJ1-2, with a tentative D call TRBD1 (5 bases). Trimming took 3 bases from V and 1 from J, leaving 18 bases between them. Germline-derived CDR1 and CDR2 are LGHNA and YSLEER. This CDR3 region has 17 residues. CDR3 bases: TGCGCCAGCAGCCAGGGAATGGGGACGGCTTTTAACTATGGCTACACCTTC. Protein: CASSQGMGTAFNYGYTF.

The CDR3 loop reads CASSYRGARTKYF. The CDR3 region has the DNA TGTGCCAGCAGTTACAGGGGGGCCAGAACTAAGTACTTC. The rearrangement uses TRBV28 and TRBJ2-5; 8 nucleotides agree with TRBD1. The CDR3 covers 13 residues. Germline assignment: CDR1 MDHEN and CDR2 SYDVKM. Trimming at V came to 4 bases and at J to 12 bases, leaving 10 bases not matched to a gene.

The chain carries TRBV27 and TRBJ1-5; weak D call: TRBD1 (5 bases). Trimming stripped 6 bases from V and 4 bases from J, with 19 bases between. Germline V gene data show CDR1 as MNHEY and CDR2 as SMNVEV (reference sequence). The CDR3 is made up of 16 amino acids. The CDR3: CASSRWDPRENQPQHF. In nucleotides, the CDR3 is TGTGCCAGCAGCCGATGGGACCCTCGGGAGAATCAGCCCCAGCATTTT.

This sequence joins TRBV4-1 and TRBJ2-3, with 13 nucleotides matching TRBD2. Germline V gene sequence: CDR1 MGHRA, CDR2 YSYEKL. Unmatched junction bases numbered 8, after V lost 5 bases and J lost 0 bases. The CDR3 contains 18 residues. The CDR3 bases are TGCGCCAGCAGCACTACTAGCGGGAGGGCTTTGAGCACAGATACGCAGTATTTT. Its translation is CASSTTSGRALSTDTQYF.

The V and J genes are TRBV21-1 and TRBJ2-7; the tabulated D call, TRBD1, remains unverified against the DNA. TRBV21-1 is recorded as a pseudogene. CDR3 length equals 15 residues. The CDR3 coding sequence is TGTGCCAGCAGCGAAGGGACAGGGCGAACCTACGAGCAGTACTTC. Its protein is CASSEGTGRTYEQYF.

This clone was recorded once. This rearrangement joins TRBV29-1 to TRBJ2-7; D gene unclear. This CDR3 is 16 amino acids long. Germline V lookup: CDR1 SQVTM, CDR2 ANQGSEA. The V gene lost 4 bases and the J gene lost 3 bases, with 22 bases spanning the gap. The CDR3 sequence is CSVAAGLETSNYEQYF. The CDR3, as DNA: TGCAGCGTTGCAGCCGGGTTGGAGACCTCAAACTACGAGCAGTACTTC.

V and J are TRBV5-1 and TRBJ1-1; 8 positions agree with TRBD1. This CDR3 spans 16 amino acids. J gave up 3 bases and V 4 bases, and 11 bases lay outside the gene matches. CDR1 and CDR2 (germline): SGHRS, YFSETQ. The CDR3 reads CASSPTRDRLDTEAFF. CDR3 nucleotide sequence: TGCGCCAGCAGCCCCACTAGGGACAGGTTGGACACTGAAGCTTTCTTT.

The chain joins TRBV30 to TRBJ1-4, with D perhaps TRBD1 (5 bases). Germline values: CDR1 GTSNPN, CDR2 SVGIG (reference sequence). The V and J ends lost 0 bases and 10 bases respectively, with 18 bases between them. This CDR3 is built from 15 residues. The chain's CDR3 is CAWSVPETGGGKLFF. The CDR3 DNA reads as TGTGCCTGGAGTGTACCTGAGACCGGTGGGGGAAAACTGTTTTTT.

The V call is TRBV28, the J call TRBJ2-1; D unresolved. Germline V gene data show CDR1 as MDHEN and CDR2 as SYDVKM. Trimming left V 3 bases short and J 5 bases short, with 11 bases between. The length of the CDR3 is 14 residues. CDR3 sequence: CASSFSWMNNEQFF. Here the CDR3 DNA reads TGTGCCAGCAGTTTCTCCTGGATGAACAATGAGCAGTTCTTC.

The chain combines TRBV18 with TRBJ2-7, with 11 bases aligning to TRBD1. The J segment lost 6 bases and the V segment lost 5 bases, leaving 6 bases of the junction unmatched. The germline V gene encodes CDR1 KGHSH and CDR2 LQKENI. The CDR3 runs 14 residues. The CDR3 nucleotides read TGTGCCAGCTCAACCGGGACAGGGGGTTCCGAGCAGTACTTC. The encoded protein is CASSTGTGGSEQYF.

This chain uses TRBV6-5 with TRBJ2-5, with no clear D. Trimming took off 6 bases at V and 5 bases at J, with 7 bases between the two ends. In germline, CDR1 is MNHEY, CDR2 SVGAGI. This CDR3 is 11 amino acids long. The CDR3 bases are TGTGCCAGCAGCCAACGGGAGACCCAGTACTTC. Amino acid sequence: CASSQRETQYF.

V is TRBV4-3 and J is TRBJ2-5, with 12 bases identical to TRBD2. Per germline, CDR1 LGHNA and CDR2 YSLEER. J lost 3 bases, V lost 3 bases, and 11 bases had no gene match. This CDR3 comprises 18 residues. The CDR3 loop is CASSQELAGGLLEETQYF. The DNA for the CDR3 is TGCGCCAGCAGCCAGGAACTAGCGGGGGGCCTATTAGAAGAGACCCAGTACTTC.

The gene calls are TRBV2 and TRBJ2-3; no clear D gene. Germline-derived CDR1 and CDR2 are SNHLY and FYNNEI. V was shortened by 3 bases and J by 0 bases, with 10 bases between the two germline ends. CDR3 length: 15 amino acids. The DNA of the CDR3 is TGTGCCAGCAGTGACGGCAGTATGAGCACAGATACGCAGTATTTT. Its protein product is CASSDGSMSTDTQYF.

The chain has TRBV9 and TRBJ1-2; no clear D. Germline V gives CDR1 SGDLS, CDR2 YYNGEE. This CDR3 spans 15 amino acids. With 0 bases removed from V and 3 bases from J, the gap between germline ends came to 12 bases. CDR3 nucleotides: TGTGCCAGCAGCGTAGCCTCTGGCGGGCACTATGGCTACACCTTC. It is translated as CASSVASGGHYGYTF.

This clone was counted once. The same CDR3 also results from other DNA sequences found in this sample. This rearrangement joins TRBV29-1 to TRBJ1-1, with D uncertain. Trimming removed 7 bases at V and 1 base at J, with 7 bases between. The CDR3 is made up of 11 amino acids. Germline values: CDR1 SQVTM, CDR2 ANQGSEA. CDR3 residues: CSGGGNTEAFF. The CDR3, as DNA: TGCAGCGGGGGAGGGAACACTGAAGCTTTCTTT.

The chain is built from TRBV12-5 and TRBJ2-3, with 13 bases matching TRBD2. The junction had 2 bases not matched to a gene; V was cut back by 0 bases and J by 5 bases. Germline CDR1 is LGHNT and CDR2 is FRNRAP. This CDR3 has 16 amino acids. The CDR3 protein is CASGLVLAGGVDTQYF. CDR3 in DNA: TGTGCTAGTGGTTTGGTACTAGCGGGAGGGGTAGATACGCAGTATTTT.

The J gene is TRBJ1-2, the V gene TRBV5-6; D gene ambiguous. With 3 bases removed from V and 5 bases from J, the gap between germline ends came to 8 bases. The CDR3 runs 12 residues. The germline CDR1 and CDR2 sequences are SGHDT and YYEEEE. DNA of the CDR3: TGTGCCAGCAGCTCGACACTTTATGGCTACACCTTC. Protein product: CASSSTLYGYTF.

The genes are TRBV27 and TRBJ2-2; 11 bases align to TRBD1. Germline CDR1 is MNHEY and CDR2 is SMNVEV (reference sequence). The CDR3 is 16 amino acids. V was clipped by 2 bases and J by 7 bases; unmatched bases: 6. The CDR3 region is CASSLMGQGESGELFF. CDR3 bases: TGTGCCAGCAGTTTAATGGGACAGGGGGAGAGCGGGGAGCTGTTTTTT.

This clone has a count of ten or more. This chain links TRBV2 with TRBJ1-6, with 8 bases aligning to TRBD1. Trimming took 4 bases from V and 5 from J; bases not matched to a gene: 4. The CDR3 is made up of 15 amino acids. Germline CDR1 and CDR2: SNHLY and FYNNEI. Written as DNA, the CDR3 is TGTGCCAGCAGTGGGCAGGGACAGGATAATTCACCCCTCCACTTT. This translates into CASSGQGQDNSPLHF. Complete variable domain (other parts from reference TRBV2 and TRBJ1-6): EPEVTQTPSHQVTQMGQEVILRCVPISNHLYFYWYRQILGQKVEFLVSFYNNEISEKSEIFDDQFSVERPDGSNFTLKIRSTKLEDSAMYFCASSGQGQDNSPLHFGNGTRLTVT.

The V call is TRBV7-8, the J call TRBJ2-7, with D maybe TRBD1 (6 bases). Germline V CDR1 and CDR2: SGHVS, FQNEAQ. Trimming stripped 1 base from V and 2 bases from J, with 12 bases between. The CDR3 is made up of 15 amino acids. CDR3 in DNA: TGTGCCAGCAGCTTAGAGTCGGGACATCCCTACGAGCAGTACTTC. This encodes CASSLESGHPYEQYF. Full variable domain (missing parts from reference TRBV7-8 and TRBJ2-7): GAGVSQSPRYKVAKRGQDVALRCDPISGHVSLFWYQQALGQGPEFLTYFQNEAQLDKSGLPSDRFFAERPEGSVSTLKIQRTQQEDSAVYLCASSLESGHPYEQYFGPGTRLTVT.

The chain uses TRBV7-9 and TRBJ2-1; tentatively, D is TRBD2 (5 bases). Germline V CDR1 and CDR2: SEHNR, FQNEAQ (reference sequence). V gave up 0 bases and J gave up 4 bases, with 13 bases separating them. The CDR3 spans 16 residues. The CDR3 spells CASSLAFGGSYNEQFF. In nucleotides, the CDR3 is TGTGCCAGCAGCTTAGCGTTCGGCGGGTCATACAATGAGCAGTTCTTC.

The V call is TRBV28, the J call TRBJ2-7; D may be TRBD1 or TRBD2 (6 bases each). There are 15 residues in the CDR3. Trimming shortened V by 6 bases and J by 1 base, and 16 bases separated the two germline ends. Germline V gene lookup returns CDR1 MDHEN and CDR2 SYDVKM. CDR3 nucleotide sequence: TGTGCCAGCAGCCCCCCAGGGGACTCTTCCTACGAGCAGTACTTC. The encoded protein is CASSPPGDSSYEQYF.